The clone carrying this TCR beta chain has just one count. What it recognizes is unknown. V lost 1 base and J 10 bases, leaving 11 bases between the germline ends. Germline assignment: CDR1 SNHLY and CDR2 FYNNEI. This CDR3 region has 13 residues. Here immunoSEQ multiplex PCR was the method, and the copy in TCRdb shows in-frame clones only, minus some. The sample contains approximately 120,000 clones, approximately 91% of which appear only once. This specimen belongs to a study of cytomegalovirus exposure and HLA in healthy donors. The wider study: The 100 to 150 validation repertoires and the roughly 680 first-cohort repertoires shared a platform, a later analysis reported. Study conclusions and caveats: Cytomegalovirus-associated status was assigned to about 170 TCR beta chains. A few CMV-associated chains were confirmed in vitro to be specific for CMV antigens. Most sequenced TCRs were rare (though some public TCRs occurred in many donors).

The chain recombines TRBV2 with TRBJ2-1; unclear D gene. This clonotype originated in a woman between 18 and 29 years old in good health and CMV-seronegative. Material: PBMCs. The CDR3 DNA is TGTGCCAGCAGTGAAGTACGTCCACAAGAGCAGTTCTTC. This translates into CASSEVRPQEQFF. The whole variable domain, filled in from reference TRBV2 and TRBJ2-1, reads EPEVTQTPSHQVTQMGQEVILRCVPISNHLYFYWYRQILGQKVEFLVSFYNNEISEKSEIFDDQFSVERPDGSNFTLKIRSTKLEDSAMYFCASSEVRPQEQFFGPGTRLTVL.